What follows are 14 T cell receptor beta chains derived from one specimen sequenced in a study of metastatic and nonmetastatic thyroid tumors. MiXCR reprocessed the PCR reads for TCRdb. Seen here are some 16,000 clones, 20% to 25% observed once, and the top ten hold about 13%. Prior to thyroid surgery, none of the patients had received any treatment. The sample comprised tumor tissue. The receptors here all came from a male donor with papillary thyroid cancer or a benign thyroid nodule (not recorded which). Some clones in this sample may be carry-over from other donors' samples.

In its sample, this clone ranks as medium-sized. The sample holds other DNA sequences that translate to the same CDR3. The chain uses TRBV6-1 and TRBJ1-2, with D possibly matching TRBD1 (6 bases). There are 13 residues in the CDR3. V lost 7 bases, J lost 7 bases, and 16 bases lay in between. Germline V gives CDR1 MNHNS, CDR2 SASEGT. CDR3 coding DNA: TGTGCCAGCAAGACTACAGGGCGCCCTGGCTACACCTTC. Its protein is CASKTTGRPGYTF.

The chain links TRBV27 to TRBJ2-3; D uncertain. CDR3 length: 16 residues. V was clipped by 8 bases and J by 3 bases, with 21 bases between them. Per germline, CDR1 MNHEY and CDR2 SMNVEV (reference sequence). CDR3 bases: TGTGCCAGCCGAGTTATCTTGGGCATTGGGACAGATACGCAGTATTTT. This codes for CASRVILGIGTDTQYF.

This clone was seen many times. The chain uses TRBV28 and TRBJ2-4; maybe TRBD1 (6 bases). V lost 4 bases to trimming and J lost 8 bases, with 15 bases between them. CDR3 length equals 14 residues. CDR1 and CDR2 from the germline V gene are MDHEN and SYDVKM. The DNA of the CDR3 is TGTGCCAGCAGTTCCCCAGGGGTGGGGGACATTCAGTACTTC. Amino acids: CASSSPGVGDIQYF.

This clone was observed a few times. V gene TRBV6-1 combines with J gene TRBJ2-2; the D gene is possibly TRBD1 (6 bases). Trimming shortened V by 0 bases and J by 4 bases, and 12 bases separated the two germline ends. The CDR3 covers 16 residues. Per germline, CDR1 MNHNS and CDR2 SASEGT. The CDR3 sequence is CASSEARGRGTGELFF. The CDR3 DNA sequence: TGTGCCAGCAGTGAAGCAAGGGGCAGGGGCACCGGGGAGCTGTTTTTT.

In its sample, this clone was seen a few times. Other nucleotide sequences from this sample produce the same CDR3. The J gene is TRBJ2-7, the V gene TRBV12-3 or TRBV12-4, with TRBD1 as a possible D gene (6 bases). V lost 5 bases, J lost 1 base, and 15 bases lay in between. The CDR3 consists of 15 residues. The CDR3 loop is CASSTTGSSSYEQYF. CDR3 nucleotide sequence: TGTGCCAGCAGTACCACAGGGTCCAGTTCCTACGAGCAGTACTTC.

This clone was seen only a few times. This could be a read error, since a much larger clone is one nucleotide away. The same CDR3 can be traced to other DNA sequences in this sample. The chain combines TRBV4-1 with TRBJ1-1, with D unresolved. The V end lost 0 bases, the J end lost 8 bases, and 16 bases lay between the germline ends. The germline gives CDR1 MGHRA, CDR2 YSYEKL. The CDR3 has 15 amino acids. The CDR3 DNA is TGCGCCAGCAGCCAAGATGAGCGGGTCGGCACAGAAGCTTTCTTT. It yields the protein CASSQDERVGTEAFF.

The genes are TRBV7-9 and TRBJ1-2, with D uncertain. The germline V and J ends were trimmed by 5 bases and 2 bases, with 12 bases remaining between them. This CDR3 has 14 amino acids. Germline lookup yields CDR1 SEHNR and CDR2 FQNEAQ (reference sequence). DNA of the CDR3: TGTGCCAGCAGCCCTTCGGCAACGAACTATGGCTACACCTTC. Translating gives CASSPSATNYGYTF.

This clone was seen ten or more times. V usage is TRBV6-1 and J usage is TRBJ1-5, with D unresolved. V lost 6 bases and J 3 bases, leaving 9 bases between the germline ends. Per the germline V gene, CDR1 is MNHNS and CDR2 is SASEGT. The CDR3 is 13 residues long. The CDR3 coding sequence is TGTGCCAGCAGCCCAGACAACAATCAGCCCCAGCATTTT. Its translation: CASSPDNNQPQHF.

This clone was seen ten or more times. This rearrangement joins TRBV10-3 to TRBJ2-3; tentative D call: TRBD2 (5 bases). The CDR3 sequence is 11 residues long. Germline CDR1 reads ENHRY; CDR2 reads SYGVKD. Trimming took 11 bases from V and 3 from J, leaving 9 bases between them. The CDR3: CASGFTDTQYF. CDR3 sequence (DNA): TGTGCCTCGGGGTTTACAGATACGCAGTATTTT.

This clone was counted only a few times. The chain uses TRBV6-2 or TRBV6-3 and TRBJ2-1, with 7 bases fitting TRBD1. The V and J ends lost 6 bases and 2 bases, in that order; junction bases with no gene match: 10. Germline V gene lookup returns CDR1 MNHEY and CDR2 SVGEGT. The CDR3 runs to 16 residues. The chain's CDR3 is CASRQITGDPYNEQFF. For the CDR3, the DNA is TGTGCCAGCAGACAGATTACAGGGGACCCCTACAATGAGCAGTTCTTC.

This clone is categorized as medium-sized. The J gene is TRBJ1-4, the V gene TRBV7-6; no clear D gene. Germline assignment: CDR1 SGHVS and CDR2 FNYEAQ. Trimming cost V 3 bases and J 4 bases, with 12 bases left between them. CDR3 length equals 15 residues. The CDR3 loop is CASSLYGQINEKLFF. CDR3 in DNA: TGTGCCAGCAGCTTGTACGGGCAGATTAATGAAAAACTGTTTTTT.

This clone is labeled as medium-sized (0.01 to 0.1%). The gene calls are TRBV7-9 and TRBJ1-1, with D unclear. The CDR3 loop spans 12 amino acids. Germline-derived CDR1 and CDR2 are SEHNR and FQNEAQ (reference sequence). Deletions cut 5 bases from V and 1 base from J, with 5 bases between. DNA for the CDR3: TGTGCCAGCAGCCTTTCGAACACTGAAGCTTTCTTT. This gives the protein CASSLSNTEAFF.

This chain links TRBV27 with TRBJ2-7; possible D gene TRBD1, 5 bases. In germline, CDR1 is MNHEY, CDR2 SMNVEV (reference sequence). CDR3 length: 14 amino acids. Trimming removed 4 bases at V and 2 bases at J, with 12 bases between. CDR3 residues: CASSSTDSTYEQYF. The CDR3 nucleotides are TGTGCCAGCAGTTCCACCGACAGCACCTACGAGCAGTACTTC.

In the case of this clone: At one end, the junction sequence differs from germline, possibly due to a read error. V gene TRBV27 combines with J gene TRBJ2-6; tentative D call: TRBD2 (6 bases). The germline V gene has CDR1 MNHEY and CDR2 SMNVEV (reference sequence). The CDR3 extends over 13 amino acids. The CDR3 sequence is CASGIGRTNFLTF. The DNA for the CDR3 is TGTGCCAGCGGTATCGGGAGAACCAACTTCCTGACTTTC.